One and the same sample provided the 21 T cell receptor beta chains below, sequenced in a study of shared clonotypes between healthy human individuals. Measured with immunoSEQ multiplex PCR; TCRdb has only the in-frame clones, and not every one. The profile covers approximately 2,300,000 clones, with less than 95% appearing a single time and approximately 0.41% taken by the ten largest. Sample: naive CD4+ T cells from PBMCs. The subset here: CD45RA+ positively selected. These receptors were taken from a man younger than 35 in good health. Some clones in this sample may be carry-over from other donors' samples.

Concerning this clone itself: The sample has other DNA sequences that encode this CDR3 too. The chain uses TRBV27 and TRBJ1-1, with D possibly being TRBD1 (5 bases). Trimming took off 3 bases at V and 1 base at J, with 6 bases between the two ends. The CDR3 is 13 residues long. From germline, CDR1 is MNHEY and CDR2 SMNVEV (reference sequence). The CDR3 DNA sequence: TGTGCCAGCAGTTTGACAGAGAACACTGAAGCTTTCTTT. This encodes CASSLTENTEAFF.

The chain uses TRBV28 and TRBJ2-7, with D hard to call. This CDR3 contains 15 residues. CDR1 and CDR2 from the germline V gene are MDHEN and SYDVKM. Trimming removed 5 bases at V and 3 bases at J, with 17 bases between. The CDR3 nucleotides are TGTGCCAGCAGTCCCCTTGGTACATCTAACTACGAGCAGTACTTC. It encodes CASSPLGTSNYEQYF.

CDR3 amino acids: CASSYLPAGNGYTF. The CDR3 nucleotides are TGTGCCAGCAGTTATCTCCCGGCGGGGAATGGCTACACCTTC. The V and J genes are TRBV2 and TRBJ1-2; D gene unclear. Trimming removed 5 bases from V and 6 bases from J, with 16 bases in between. The CDR3 has 14 residues. CDR1 is SNHLY, CDR2 FYNNEI, per germline.

J is TRBJ2-7 and V is TRBV5-4; weak D call: TRBD2 (6 bases). This CDR3 has 15 residues. Germline V gene lookup returns CDR1 SGHNT and CDR2 YYREEE (reference sequence). With 0 bases removed from V and 0 bases from J, the gap between germline ends came to 10 bases. The CDR3 DNA follows: TGTGCCAGCAGCTTGGGCGGGATGAGCTCCTACGAGCAGTACTTC. Protein: CASSLGGMSSYEQYF.

V usage is TRBV11-2 and J usage is TRBJ1-5, with 7 positions matching TRBD1. The CDR3 totals 14 residues. The V segment lost 5 bases and the J segment 3 bases; nucleotides outside the gene matches: 4. CDR1 and CDR2 (germline): SGHAT, FQNNGV. The CDR3 here is CASSPQGTNQPQHF. The CDR3 nucleotides read TGTGCCAGCAGCCCACAGGGGACCAATCAGCCCCAGCATTTT.

For this clone: Other DNA variants within this sample encode the same CDR3. The chain is built from TRBV18 and TRBJ2-3; 7 bases align to TRBD1. Germline CDR1 KGHSH, CDR2 LQKENI. V lost 3 bases to trimming and J lost 6 bases; unmatched junction nucleotides: 0. The CDR3 has 12 amino acids. CDR3: CASSPDRDTQYF. In DNA form, the CDR3 reads TGTGCCAGCTCACCGGACAGGGATACGCAGTATTTT.

The chain joins TRBV15 to TRBJ2-1; D gene uncertain. V lost 5 bases, J lost 0 bases, and 14 bases lay in between. This CDR3 is 16 amino acids long. CDR1 and CDR2 from the germline V gene are LNHNV and YYDKDF (reference sequence). CDR3 amino acids: CATSATRPSSYNEQFF. DNA of the CDR3: TGTGCCACCAGCGCGACACGCCCGAGCTCCTACAATGAGCAGTTCTTC.

This clone was found a few times. The chain joins TRBV2 to TRBJ2-1; possible D gene TRBD1, 6 bases. Germline V gene lookup returns CDR1 SNHLY and CDR2 FYNNEI. Trimming removed 6 bases at V and 8 bases at J, with 11 bases between. The CDR3 is 12 residues long. This CDR3 is CASRTGTYEQFF. Written as DNA, the CDR3 is TGTGCCAGCAGAACCGGGACATATGAGCAGTTCTTC.

V is TRBV5-6 and J is TRBJ1-2; D gene unclear. CDR3 length equals 12 residues. Trimming took 3 bases from V and 5 from J, leaving 8 bases between them. From germline, CDR1 is SGHDT and CDR2 YYEEEE. CDR3 protein: CASSYGPYGYTF. For the CDR3, the DNA is TGTGCCAGCAGCTACGGGCCTTATGGCTACACCTTC.

The chain joins TRBV7-9 to TRBJ1-2; TRBD1 might be the D (5 bases). Germline V gene data show CDR1 as SEHNR and CDR2 as FQNEAQ (reference sequence). Trimming took off 6 bases at V and 4 bases at J, with 18 bases between the two ends. The CDR3 has 15 amino acids. The CDR3: CASSPRMGVAYGYTF. Here the CDR3 DNA reads TGTGCCAGCAGTCCAAGGATGGGGGTCGCCTATGGCTACACCTTC.

The chain uses TRBV4-2 and TRBJ1-2; the match to TRBD1 covers 8 bases. Germline CDR1 reads LGHNA; CDR2 reads YNFKEQ. CDR3 length: 14 amino acids. V was clipped by 3 bases and J by 5 bases; unmatched bases: 5. The CDR3: CASSQGQAGYGYTF. CDR3 nucleotide sequence: TGTGCCAGCAGCCAGGGACAGGCCGGTTATGGCTACACCTTC.

The V and J genes are TRBV29-1 and TRBJ1-5, with 9 bases aligning to TRBD1. Germline CDR1 is SQVTM and CDR2 is ANQGSEA. The trim removed 8 bases at V and 2 bases at J, leaving 4 bases unmatched. The CDR3 is 13 amino acids. Here the CDR3 reads CSTWTGGNQPQHF. The CDR3 DNA reads as TGCAGCACCTGGACAGGGGGCAATCAGCCCCAGCATTTT.

Only one count was recorded for this clone. This chain joins TRBV4-2 and TRBJ2-4; D uncertain. The CDR3 sequence is 15 residues long. Looked up from germline, CDR1 is LGHNA and CDR2 is YNFKEQ. Between the trimmed V and J ends, which lost 0 bases and 4 bases, there was a span of 10 bases. In nucleotides, the CDR3 is TGTGCCAGCAGCCAAGATCCTACGGTTAAAAACATTCAGTACTTC. This encodes CASSQDPTVKNIQYF.

The chain uses TRBV4-3 and TRBJ2-3; 7 bases fit TRBD2. CDR1 LGHNA and CDR2 YSLEER come from the germline V gene. The trim removed 5 bases at V and 0 bases at J, leaving 11 bases unmatched. The CDR3 is made up of 17 amino acids. The chain's CDR3 is CASSVGGNPTSTDTQYF. The CDR3 nucleotides are TGCGCCAGCAGCGTGGGGGGGAACCCCACTAGCACAGATACGCAGTATTTT.

This chain links TRBV11-2 with TRBJ2-7; D assignment may be TRBD1 or TRBD2 (6 bases each). With 5 bases removed from V and 7 bases from J, the gap between germline ends came to 12 bases. This CDR3 contains 12 residues. CDR1 is SGHAT and CDR2 is FQNNGV in the germline V gene. The CDR3 DNA sequence: TGTGCCAGCAGCCTAAAGGGGGGAGAGCAGTACTTC. Translating it yields CASSLKGGEQYF.

This clone was observed a few times. The CDR3 here is CASSGGSEAFF. The CDR3 region has the DNA TGTGCCAGCAGTGGAGGGTCTGAAGCTTTCTTT. The chain combines TRBV28 with TRBJ1-1; no clear D gene. Germline V gene sequence: CDR1 MDHEN, CDR2 SYDVKM. Between the trimmed V and J ends, which lost 5 bases and 6 bases, there was a span of 7 bases. This CDR3 has 11 amino acids.

The chain has TRBV6-1 and TRBJ1-3; no definite D call. CDR3 size: 15 residues. Germline CDR1 MNHNS, CDR2 SASEGT. Trimming took 0 bases from V and 9 from J, leaving 15 bases between them. CDR3 amino acids: CASSEAIHAMSTIYF. The CDR3, as DNA: TGTGCCAGCAGTGAAGCTATCCATGCGATGAGCACCATATATTTT.

This chain connects TRBV5-1 to TRBJ2-7; D could derive from TRBD1 or TRBD2 (5 bases each). The CDR3 is 16 amino acids. Trimming stripped 4 bases from V and 2 bases from J, with 19 bases between. Germline CDR1 and CDR2: SGHRS and YFSETQ. The CDR3 is CASSMPRGGDAYEQYF. The CDR3, as DNA: TGCGCCAGCAGCATGCCTCGCGGTGGGGACGCCTACGAGCAGTACTTC.

In regard to this clone: In the same sample, other DNA sequences code for this CDR3. This chain connects TRBV6-5 to TRBJ1-3; no definite D call. Trimming stripped 5 bases from V and 0 bases from J, with 11 bases between. The CDR3 has 15 residues. Germline V CDR1 and CDR2: MNHEY, SVGAGI. CDR3: CASSPDGHSGNTIYF. The DNA of the CDR3 is TGTGCCAGCAGTCCCGACGGTCACTCTGGAAACACCATATATTTT.

V is TRBV9 and J is TRBJ2-7; 8 bases align to TRBD2. J lost 3 bases, V lost 3 bases, and 8 bases had no gene match. CDR3 length: 15 residues. CDR1 is SGDLS, CDR2 YYNGEE, per germline. The CDR3 DNA follows: TGTGCCAGCAGCGGCGAGGAACGGGAGGGCTACGAGCAGTACTTC. This sequence encodes CASSGEEREGYEQYF.

This clone has just a few counts. The J gene is TRBJ1-1, the V gene TRBV30; 9 bases are shared with TRBD1. Germline V gene lookup returns CDR1 GTSNPN and CDR2 SVGIG (reference sequence). CDR3 length: 12 residues. V shed 2 bases and J 10 bases; nucleotides not matched to a gene: 5. CDR3 nucleotide sequence: TGTGCCTGGAGTCTACAGGGGGCTACAGCTTTCTTT. This gives the protein CAWSLQGATAFF. Complete variable domain (other parts from reference TRBV30 and TRBJ1-1): SQTIHQWPATLVQPVGSPLSLECTVEGTSNPNLYWYRQAAGRGLQLLFYSVGIGQISSEVPQNLSASRPQDRQFILSSKKLLLSDSGFYLCAWSLQGATAFFGQGTRLTVV.